The sequence of this T cell receptor (beta chain) was determined in a study of radiation and T cells in renal cell carcinoma. Measured with immunoSEQ multiplex PCR; TCRdb has only the in-frame clones, and not every one. Found here are approximately 100,000 clones, around 88% of them singletons; the top ten hold approximately 8.4%. CDR3 size: 16 residues. Germline V lookup: CDR1 SGHVS, CDR2 FNYEAQ. Trimming pared 5 bases from V and 1 base from J, leaving 15 bases between. Time point here: baseline pretreatment blood. Treatment noted: 15 Gy SBRT to primary tumor, nephrectomy 4 weeks later. Sequencing was performed on blood, taken from a patient whose treatment included radiotherapy and nephrectomy. The chain recombines TRBV7-6 with TRBJ2-4; D may be TRBD1 (6 bases). The sequence was obtained from a man aged 50-60 years with renal cell carcinoma. CDR3: CASSPMGATAKNIQYF. The CDR3 bases are TGTGCCAGCAGCCCCATGGGGGCTACGGCCAAAAACATTCAGTACTTC.